These 12 T cell receptor beta chains were sequenced from one sample in a study of shared clonotypes between healthy human individuals. Repertoires were generated with immunoSEQ multiplex PCR, while TCRdb's copy carries only in-frame clones and drops some. This table holds some 2,500,000 clones, 93% found once. The sample taken for sequencing was naive CD4+ T cells from PBMCs. Subset described: CD45RA+ positively selected. These receptors all stem from a man aged 18-30 years in good health. Some clones in this sample may be carry-over from other donors' samples.

Of note for this clone: Other DNA variants within this sample encode the same CDR3. The V call is TRBV7-3, the J call TRBJ2-6; maybe TRBD2 (5 bases). Germline V gene sequence: CDR1 SGHTA, CDR2 FQGTGA. Trimming cost V 2 bases and J 0 bases, with 5 bases left between them. The CDR3 sequence is 15 residues long. The CDR3 coding sequence is TGTGCCAGCAGCTTAGGGAGCTCTGGGGCCAACGTCCTGACTTTC. Translating it yields CASSLGSSGANVLTF. Looking up the rest from reference TRBV7-3 and TRBJ2-6 gives the full variable domain: GAGVSQTPSNKVTEKGKYVELRCDPISGHTALYWYRQSLGQGPEFLIYFQGTGAADDSGLPNDRFFAVRPEGSVSTLKIQRTERGDSAVYLCASSLGSSGANVLTFGAGSRLTVL.

Of note for this clone: Distinct nucleotide sequences in the sample also encode this CDR3. The chain carries TRBV7-9 and TRBJ2-7; the D is unclear. This CDR3 region has 15 residues. CDR1 is SEHNR and CDR2 is FQNEAQ in the germline V gene (reference sequence). The V end was cut by 2 bases, the J end by 1 base, with 12 bases between. The CDR3 region is CASSLSLASSYEQYF. The CDR3 region has the DNA TGTGCCAGCAGCTTAAGTTTGGCTAGTTCCTACGAGCAGTACTTC.

As for this clone: Different DNA sequences within this sample yield the same CDR3. The genes are TRBV30 and TRBJ2-2; D remains ambiguous. CDR1 is GTSNPN, CDR2 SVGIG, per germline (reference sequence). V was shortened by 0 bases and J by 5 bases, with 1 base between the two germline ends. CDR3 length: 11 residues. The CDR3 here is CAWSVTGELFF. CDR3 bases: TGTGCCTGGAGTGTAACCGGGGAGCTGTTTTTT.

As concerns this clone: Other DNA sequences in the sample encode the same CDR3. The genes are TRBV18 and TRBJ2-1; 12 bases match TRBD2. The CDR3 length is 16 residues. J gave up 0 bases and V 3 bases, and 0 bases lay outside the gene matches. Germline lookup yields CDR1 KGHSH and CDR2 LQKENI. For the CDR3, the DNA is TGTGCCAGCTCACCGACTAGCGGGAGCTCCTACAATGAGCAGTTCTTC. Amino acids: CASSPTSGSSYNEQFF.

The chain employs TRBV6-5 and TRBJ1-3; 7 nucleotides match TRBD1. From germline, CDR1 is MNHEY and CDR2 SVGAGI. V shed 6 bases and J 9 bases; nucleotides not matched to a gene: 14. The CDR3 is 15 residues long. The CDR3 loop is CASSQGTAPQSTIYF. DNA for the CDR3: TGTGCCAGCAGCCAAGGGACAGCTCCTCAATCCACCATATATTTT.

This rearrangement joins TRBV19 to TRBJ1-5, with TRBD1 as a possible D gene (5 bases). Germline CDR1 reads LNHDA; CDR2 reads SQIVND (reference sequence). CDR3 length: 14 residues. V gave up 3 bases and J gave up 7 bases, with 13 bases separating them. The CDR3, as DNA: TGTGCCAGTAGTATCGGGGCGGGGAGGCAGCCCCAGCATTTT. Translated: CASSIGAGRQPQHF.

The table lists this clone with a count of one. The chain has TRBV9 and TRBJ2-3; D call uncertain. Germline-derived CDR1 and CDR2 are SGDLS and YYNGEE. Trimming shortened V by 2 bases and J by 0 bases, and 7 bases separated the two germline ends. The CDR3 has 14 amino acids. The CDR3 sequence is CASSVTTSTDTQYF. The CDR3 DNA reads TGTGCCAGCAGCGTTACTACGAGCACAGATACGCAGTATTTT.

On this clone itself: The same CDR3 arises from other DNA sequences in this sample as well. The gene calls are TRBV6-1 and TRBJ2-1, with D perhaps matching TRBD2 (6 bases). V lost 6 bases to trimming and J lost 2 bases, with 11 bases between them. Looked up from germline, CDR1 is MNHNS and CDR2 is SASEGT. CDR3 length: 14 residues. CDR3 DNA: TGTGCCAGCAGCCTCGGGGGAGCCTACAATGAGCAGTTCTTC. Translating gives CASSLGGAYNEQFF.

The chain carries TRBV5-1 and TRBJ1-5; tentatively, D is TRBD1 (5 bases). CDR1 is SGHRS and CDR2 is YFSETQ in the germline V gene. This CDR3 spans 16 amino acids. V lost 3 bases to trimming and J lost 1 base, with 14 bases between them. CDR3 residues: CASSSLPQGSNQPQHF. CDR3 sequence (DNA): TGCGCCAGCAGCTCCCTCCCCCAGGGAAGCAATCAGCCCCAGCATTTT.

This chain uses TRBV7-2 with TRBJ2-1, with D unresolved. The germline CDR1 and CDR2 sequences are SGHTA and FQGNSA. Trimming removed 5 bases from V and 4 bases from J, with 15 bases in between. The CDR3 contains 15 residues. The CDR3 region has the DNA TGTGCCAGCAGCCGAACGGGTTTCGGTTACAATGAGCAGTTCTTC. This gives the protein CASSRTGFGYNEQFF. Full variable domain (remainder filled in from reference TRBV7-2 and TRBJ2-1): GAGVSQSPSNKVTEKGKDVELRCDPISGHTALYWYRQSLGQGLEFLIYFQGNSAPDKSGLPSDRFSAERTGGSVSTLTIQRTQQEDSAVYLCASSRTGFGYNEQFFGPGTRLTVL.

The chain combines TRBV5-8 with TRBJ2-3; 9 positions match TRBD2. V lost 0 bases, J lost 1 base, and 3 bases stayed unmatched. Germline V gene sequence: CDR1 SGHTS, CDR2 YDEGEE. This CDR3 spans 16 amino acids. CDR3 in amino acids: CASSLVRTSGTDTQYF. The CDR3 bases are TGTGCCAGCAGCTTGGTAAGGACTAGCGGCACAGATACGCAGTATTTT.

The CDR3 nucleotides are TGTGCCACCAGCCCCCTGGACAGGGCATACACCGGGGAGCTGTTTTTT. Its translation is CATSPLDRAYTGELFF. The rearrangement joins TRBV15 to TRBJ2-2; 8 bases agree with TRBD1. This CDR3 comprises 16 residues. Per germline, CDR1 LNHNV and CDR2 YYDKDF (reference sequence). V gave up 5 bases and J gave up 3 bases; unmatched junction bases: 8.